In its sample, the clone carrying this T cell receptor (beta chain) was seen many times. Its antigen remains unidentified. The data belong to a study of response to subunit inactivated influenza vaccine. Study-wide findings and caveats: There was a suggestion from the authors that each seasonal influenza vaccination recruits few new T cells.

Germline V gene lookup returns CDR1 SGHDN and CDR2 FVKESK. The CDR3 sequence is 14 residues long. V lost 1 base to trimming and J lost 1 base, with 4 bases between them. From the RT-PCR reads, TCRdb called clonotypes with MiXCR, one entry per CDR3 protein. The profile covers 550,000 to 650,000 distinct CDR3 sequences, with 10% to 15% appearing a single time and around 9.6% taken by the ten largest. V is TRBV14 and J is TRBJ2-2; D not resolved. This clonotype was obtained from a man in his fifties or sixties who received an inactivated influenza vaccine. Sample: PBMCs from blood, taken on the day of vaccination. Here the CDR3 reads CASSQARNTGELFF. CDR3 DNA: TGTGCCAGCAGCCAAGCAAGGAACACCGGGGAGCTGTTTTTT.